Detailed here is one T cell receptor (beta chain). Its antigen is currently unknown. Amplification of TCR beta CDR3 regions used RNA as the template. The TCR CDR3 was amplified in a first-round RT-PCR using the HTBI primer set. TCRdb analysed the multiplex PCR reads with MiXCR anew, one entry per CDR3 protein. This table holds 500,000 to 600,000 distinct CDR3 sequences, 20% found once. Not enrolled were patients with uncontrolled infection, other autoimmune disease, pregnancy or lactation. Each 10 ml fresh peripheral blood draw supplied the PBMCs. The data originate from a study of T cells in Graves' hyperthyroidism and ophthalmopathy. Study-level background: Upon initial diagnosis and before any treatment, peripheral blood was collected.

The V end lost 2 bases, the J end lost 9 bases, and 14 bases lay between the germline ends. CDR3 size: 13 residues. Germline CDR1 and CDR2: SGDLS and YYNGEE. Study conclusions and caveats: Onset of ophthalmopathy came a median 6.5 months after the model predicted it.

The sample was blood. The source is a man aged 35 to 55 with Graves' ophthalmopathy. The chain couples TRBV9 to TRBJ1-1; tentatively, D is TRBD1 (5 bases). CDR3 bases: TGTGCCAGCAGCGTCCGGGGGGTAGGTAAAGCTTTCTTT. As protein: CASSVRGVGKAFF. Full variable domain (missing parts from reference TRBV9 and TRBJ1-1): DSGVTQTPKHLITATGQRVTLRCSPRSGDLSVYWYQQSLDQGLQFLIQYYNGEERAKGNILERFSAQQFPDLHSELNLSSLELGDSALYFCASSVRGVGKAFFGQGTRLTVV.